These 20 T cell receptor beta chains came from one sample sequenced in a study of regulatory T cells in long-lasting Graves disease. The time point was: newly diagnosed GD, antithyroid drugs for less than 3 months. PBMCs were the source of the RNA used for TCR sequencing. Arm-PCR of CDR3 regions with iRepertoire HTBI primers generated TCR beta libraries. Each CDR3 protein is one row after TCRdb ran MiXCR on the multiplex PCR reads. Of about 220,000 distinct CDR3 sequences in the sample, 15% to 20% were seen once. The input for sequencing was peripheral blood mononuclear cells (PBMCs), taken at new diagnosis, from a patient treated with antithyroid drugs. The receptors were sampled from a female donor with Graves disease.

A note on this clonotype: The CDR3 carries no conserved terminal phenylalanine or tryptophan, so it likely arises from a read error. The rearrangement links TRBV11-2 to TRBJ2-5; weak D call: TRBD2 (6 bases). The closer fit of TRBJ2-1 to the DNA end suggests the J call may be wrong. CDR1 and CDR2 (germline): SGHAT, FQNNGV. The length of the CDR3 is 17 residues. The CDR3 loop is CASSWPPGTSGEREQFL. The CDR3 coding sequence is TGTGCCAGCAGCTGGCCCCCTGGGACTTCAGGAGAACGTGAGCAGTTCCTC.

This clonotype was observed a handful of times. A much larger clone lies one base from this, so it may be a read error. The V call is TRBV7-2, the J call TRBJ1-2; unclear D gene. The CDR3 is 13 amino acids. V shed 3 bases and J shed 4 bases, with 9 bases lying between them. Germline CDR1 and CDR2: SGHTA and FQGNSA. The chain's CDR3 is CTSSFARIYGYTF. The CDR3 bases are TGTACCAGCAGCTTTGCACGGATCTATGGCTACACCTTC.

This clonotype was found many times. The chain carries TRBV7-3 and TRBJ2-1; TRBD2 is a possible D gene (6 bases). Deletions cut 5 bases from V and 9 bases from J, with 14 bases between. Germline-derived CDR1 and CDR2 are SGHTA and FQGTGA. The CDR3 contains 13 residues. The CDR3 is CASSPPEGGEQFF. The CDR3 DNA reads as TGTGCCAGCAGCCCACCGGAGGGAGGTGAGCAGTTCTTC.

This clonotype came up many times. This chain uses TRBV7-9 with TRBJ2-7, with 13 bases lining up with TRBD2. This CDR3 is built from 16 residues. Per germline, CDR1 SEHNR and CDR2 FQNEAQ (reference sequence). V shed 5 bases and J 6 bases; nucleotides not matched to a gene: 10. In DNA, the CDR3 is TGTGCCAGCAGCCTACTAGCGGGAGGGCCCTGGGGCGAGCAGTACTTC. This encodes CASSLLAGGPWGEQYF.

This clonotype was seen repeatedly, ten times or more. This rearrangement joins TRBV11-2 to TRBJ2-1; D possibly corresponds to TRBD2 (6 bases). CDR1 and CDR2 from the germline V gene are SGHAT and FQNNGV. The ends were cut back, 1 base at V and 9 bases at J, with 16 bases in the middle. This CDR3 has 15 amino acids. CDR3 region: CASSLASAWTIEQFF. DNA for the CDR3: TGTGCCAGCAGCTTAGCTAGCGCCTGGACCATTGAGCAGTTCTTC. Using reference TRBV11-2 and TRBJ2-1 for the parts outside the CDR3, the full variable domain is EAGVAQSPRYKIIEKRQSVAFWCNPISGHATLYWYQQILGQGPKLLIQFQNNGVVDDSQLPKDRFSAERLKGVDSTLKIQPAKLEDSAVYLCASSLASAWTIEQFFGPGTRLTVL.

The sample holds a few counts of this clonotype. The chain joins TRBV27 to TRBJ2-4; weak D call: TRBD1 (6 bases). V was cut by 0 bases and J by 1 base, with 13 bases left in between. The CDR3 contains 17 residues. In germline, CDR1 is MNHEY, CDR2 SMNVEV (reference sequence). The CDR3 coding sequence is TGTGCCAGCAGTTTATCCGGGCCAGGGGTTGCCAAAAACATTCAGTACTTC. Protein: CASSLSGPGVAKNIQYF.

This clonotype was seen at least ten times. The chain carries TRBV7-2 and TRBJ2-2; maybe TRBD2 (6 bases). This CDR3 has 16 residues. The V and J ends lost 3 bases and 1 base respectively, with 12 bases between them. Per germline, CDR1 SGHTA and CDR2 FQGNSA. CDR3: CASSFSWRGNTGELFF. The CDR3, as DNA: TGTGCCAGCAGCTTTAGTTGGCGGGGGAACACCGGGGAGCTGTTTTTT.

This clonotype was observed many times. The V and J genes are TRBV7-2 and TRBJ2-7; 8 bases line up with TRBD2. The CDR3 covers 14 residues. In germline, CDR1 is SGHTA, CDR2 FQGNSA. Unmatched junction bases numbered 4, after V lost 5 bases and J lost 1 base. The CDR3 DNA is TGTGCCAGCAGCAGACTAGCGAGATCCTACGAGCAGTACTTC. Translating it yields CASSRLARSYEQYF.

This clonotype was detected many times. The CDR3 protein is CASSLRQGGRDYNEQFF. Here the CDR3 DNA reads TGTGCCAGCAGCTTGCGACAGGGGGGAAGGGATTACAATGAGCAGTTCTTC. The chain carries TRBV5-6 and TRBJ2-1; TRBD1 matches at 9 bases. CDR1 and CDR2 (germline): SGHDT, YYEEEE. Germline trimming cut 1 base from V and 4 bases from J; bases unmatched to any gene: 9. CDR3 size: 17 residues.

Of note for this clonotype: This may arise from a read error, as a much more abundant clone is one base away. This sequence joins TRBV11-3 and TRBJ2-1; TRBD2 matches at 11 bases. Germline CDR1 and CDR2: SGHNT and YENEEA. The CDR3 has 17 amino acids. Here the CDR3 reads CANSLVVTSGNYNEQFF. CDR3 sequence (DNA): TGTGCCAACAGCTTAGTAGTGACTAGCGGGAACTACAATGAGCAGTTCTTC. Full variable domain (outside the CDR3, taken from reference TRBV11-3 and TRBJ2-1): EAGVVQSPRYKIIEKKQPVAFWCNPISGHNTLYWYLQNLGQGPELLIRYENEEAVDDSQLPKDRFSAERLKGVDSTLKIQPAELGDSAVYLCANSLVVTSGNYNEQFFGPGTRLTVL.

Many counts were recorded for this clonotype. This chain connects TRBV24-1 to TRBJ2-3; 9 positions match TRBD2. The J segment lost 3 bases and the V segment lost 7 bases, leaving 10 bases of the junction unmatched. Germline-derived CDR1 and CDR2 are KGHDR and SFDVKD. The CDR3 runs to 16 residues. CDR3 region: CATSIRLAGVTDTQYF. The CDR3, as DNA: TGTGCCACCAGCATTCGGTTAGCGGGAGTAACAGATACGCAGTATTTT.

This clonotype was detected ten times or more. V is TRBV28 and J is TRBJ2-4; 7 nucleotides align to TRBD2. Germline V gene sequence: CDR1 MDHEN, CDR2 SYDVKM. J gave up 1 base and V 4 bases, and 13 bases lay outside the gene matches. The CDR3 length is 18 residues. Here the CDR3 DNA reads TGTGCCAGCAGTTCCTCCTTCGGGGGGAGTTGGGCCAAAAACATTCAGTACTTC. It is translated as CASSSSFGGSWAKNIQYF.

Points on this clonotype: A read error is likely here: a far larger clone is one base away. The chain employs TRBV11-2 and TRBJ2-3; a weak D match, TRBD2 (7 bases). Matching the DNA end better, TRBJ2-1 makes the J call doubtful. CDR1 is SGHAT, CDR2 FQNNGV, per germline. The CDR3 spans 13 residues. CDR3 in DNA: TGTGCCAGCTGCTTGGACTTGGGGGGGCAGCAGTTCTTC. It yields the protein CASCLDLGGQQFF.

In this sample, this clonotype turned up many times. V is TRBV18 and J is TRBJ1-4, with 8 bases identical to TRBD1. This CDR3 comprises 14 residues. Germline CDR1 KGHSH, CDR2 LQKENI. J was trimmed by 7 bases and V by 3 bases; bases with no gene match: 4. The CDR3 bases are TGTGCCAGCTCACCGACAGGGGTTTCTGAAAAACTGTTTTTT. Protein: CASSPTGVSEKLFF.

This clonotype was observed at least ten times. This chain links TRBV7-9 with TRBJ1-1; D is unresolved. Trimming removed 5 bases at V and 5 bases at J, with 6 bases between. Germline CDR1 reads SEHNR; CDR2 reads FQNEAQ (reference sequence). The CDR3 extends over 11 amino acids. This chain's CDR3 is CASSPYTEAFF. In DNA form, the CDR3 reads TGTGCCAGCAGCCCCTATACTGAAGCTTTCTTT.

Details on this clonotype: Just one base apart from a much larger clone, this may be a read error. J is TRBJ2-1 and V is TRBV5-5; 9 bases agree with TRBD2. Trimming cost V 2 bases and J 9 bases; bases outside gene matches: 9. Germline loops: CDR1 SGHKS, CDR2 YYEKEE (reference sequence). The CDR3 is made up of 15 amino acids. DNA of the CDR3: TGTGCCAGCAGCTTACAGGCTAGCGGGACTGGTGAGCAGTTCTTC. Its protein product is CASSLQASGTGEQFF.

This clonotype appeared many times. The chain has TRBV28 and TRBJ1-5, with 7 bases identical to TRBD1. J was trimmed by 4 bases and V by 3 bases; bases with no gene match: 6. Per the germline V gene, CDR1 is MDHEN and CDR2 is SYDVKM. The CDR3 covers 15 residues. CDR3: CASSLGQGGNQPQHF. In DNA form, the CDR3 reads TGTGCCAGCAGTTTGGGGCAGGGGGGGAATCAGCCCCAGCATTTT.

The chain recombines TRBV11-1 with TRBJ1-1; D is undetermined. Trimming left V 0 bases short and J 4 bases short, with 15 bases between. CDR1 is SGHAT, CDR2 FQDESV, per germline (reference sequence). This CDR3 is built from 16 residues. The CDR3 nucleotides read TGTGCCAGCAGCTTAGCGTCGGCCGGGGATGCCACTGAAGCTTTCTTT. Protein: CASSLASAGDATEAFF.

V usage is TRBV5-1 and J usage is TRBJ1-3; no clear D gene. This CDR3 contains 14 residues. The germline V and J ends were trimmed by 3 bases and 0 bases, with 7 bases remaining between them. CDR1 is SGHRS, CDR2 YFSETQ, per germline. In DNA, the CDR3 is TGCGCCAGCAGCTCGGGCAGCTCTGGAAACACCATATATTTT. Amino acids: CASSSGSSGNTIYF. The whole variable domain, remainder taken from reference TRBV5-1 and TRBJ1-3, is KAGVTQTPRYLIKTRGQQVTLSCSPISGHRSVSWYQQTPGQGLQFLFEYFSETQRNKGNFPGRFSGRQFSNSRSEMNVSTLELGDSALYLCASSSGSSGNTIYFGEGSWLTVV.

CDR3 sequence (DNA): TGTGCCAGCAGTGAAAGGGGGACTAGCGGGGGAGTAATTGGAGGGAATGAGCAGTTCTTC. It yields the protein CASSERGTSGGVIGGNEQFF. The chain is built from TRBV2 and TRBJ2-1; 14 bases fit TRBD2. The length of the CDR3 is 20 residues. Germline CDR1 is SNHLY and CDR2 is FYNNEI. The trim removed 2 bases at V and 7 bases at J, leaving 16 bases unmatched.